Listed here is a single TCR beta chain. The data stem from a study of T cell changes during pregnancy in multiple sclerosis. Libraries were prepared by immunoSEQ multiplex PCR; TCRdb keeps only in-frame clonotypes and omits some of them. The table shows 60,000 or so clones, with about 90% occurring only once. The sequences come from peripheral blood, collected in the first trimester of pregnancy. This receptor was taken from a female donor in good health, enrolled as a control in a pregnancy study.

As DNA, the CDR3 is TGTGCCAGCAGCTTAGGTAGCGGGGGGGATGGTCACGAGCAGTACTTC. Translated, it gives CASSLGSGGDGHEQYF. The rearrangement uses TRBV7-9 and TRBJ2-7, with 11 positions matching TRBD2. Trimming removed 1 base from V and 5 bases from J; junction bases left unmatched: 7. Germline V gene lookup returns CDR1 SEHNR and CDR2 FQNEAQ (reference sequence). The CDR3 has 16 residues.